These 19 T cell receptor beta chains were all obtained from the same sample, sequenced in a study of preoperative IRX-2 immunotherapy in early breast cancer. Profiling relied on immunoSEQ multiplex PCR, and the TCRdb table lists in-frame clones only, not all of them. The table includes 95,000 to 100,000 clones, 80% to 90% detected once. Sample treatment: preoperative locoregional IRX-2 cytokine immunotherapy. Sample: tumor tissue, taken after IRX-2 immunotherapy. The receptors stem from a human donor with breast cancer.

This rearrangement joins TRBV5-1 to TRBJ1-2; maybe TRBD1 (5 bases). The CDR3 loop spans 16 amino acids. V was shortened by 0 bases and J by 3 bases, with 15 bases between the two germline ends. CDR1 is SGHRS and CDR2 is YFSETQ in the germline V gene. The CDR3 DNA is TGCGCCAGCAGCTTGGATGAGACAGCGAGCTACTATGGCTACACCTTC. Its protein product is CASSLDETASYYGYTF.

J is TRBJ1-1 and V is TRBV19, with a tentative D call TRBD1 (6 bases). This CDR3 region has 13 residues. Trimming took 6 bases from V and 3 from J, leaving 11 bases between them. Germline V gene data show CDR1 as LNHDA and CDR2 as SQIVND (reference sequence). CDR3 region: CASRRQVDTEAFF. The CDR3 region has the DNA TGTGCCAGTAGGAGACAGGTGGACACTGAAGCTTTCTTT.

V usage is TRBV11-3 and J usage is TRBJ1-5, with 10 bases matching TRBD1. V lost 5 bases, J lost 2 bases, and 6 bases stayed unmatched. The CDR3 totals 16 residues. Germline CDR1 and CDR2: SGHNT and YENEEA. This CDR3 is CASSPRQGARNQPQHF. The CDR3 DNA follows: TGTGCCAGCAGCCCAAGACAGGGGGCCCGCAATCAGCCCCAGCATTTT. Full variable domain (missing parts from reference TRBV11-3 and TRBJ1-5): EAGVVQSPRYKIIEKKQPVAFWCNPISGHNTLYWYLQNLGQGPELLIRYENEEAVDDSQLPKDRFSAERLKGVDSTLKIQPAELGDSAVYLCASSPRQGARNQPQHFGDGTRLSIL.

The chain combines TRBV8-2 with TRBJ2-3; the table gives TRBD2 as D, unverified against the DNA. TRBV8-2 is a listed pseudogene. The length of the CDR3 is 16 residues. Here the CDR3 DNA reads TGTGCCAGCAGAGGTAGCGGTCGAGGGGGCACAGATACGCAGTATTTT. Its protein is CASRGSGRGGTDTQYF.

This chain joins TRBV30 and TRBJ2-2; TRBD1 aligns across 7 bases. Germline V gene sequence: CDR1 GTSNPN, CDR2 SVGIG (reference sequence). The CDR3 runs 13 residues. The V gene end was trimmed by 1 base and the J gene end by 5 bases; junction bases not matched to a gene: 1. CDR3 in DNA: TGTGCCTGGAGTGCCAGGGGGACCGGGGAGCTGTTTTTT. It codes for CAWSARGTGELFF.

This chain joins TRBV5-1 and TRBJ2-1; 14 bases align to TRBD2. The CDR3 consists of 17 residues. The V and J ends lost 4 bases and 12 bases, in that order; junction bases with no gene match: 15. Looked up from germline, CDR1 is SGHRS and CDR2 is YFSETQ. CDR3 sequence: CASSLGLAGDIRLAQFF. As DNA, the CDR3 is TGCGCCAGCAGCCTGGGACTAGCGGGGGATATTCGATTGGCGCAGTTCTTC.

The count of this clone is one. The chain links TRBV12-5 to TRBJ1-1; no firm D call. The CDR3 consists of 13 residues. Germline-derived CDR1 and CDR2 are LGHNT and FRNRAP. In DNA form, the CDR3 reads TGTGCCAGCGCCTCCTCAACGAACACTGAAGCTTTCTTT. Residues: CASASSTNTEAFF.

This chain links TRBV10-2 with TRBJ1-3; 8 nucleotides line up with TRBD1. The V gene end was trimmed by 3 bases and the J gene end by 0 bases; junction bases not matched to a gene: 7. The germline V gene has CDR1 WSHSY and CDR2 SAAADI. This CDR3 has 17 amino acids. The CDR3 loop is CASSDPDRVISGNTIYF. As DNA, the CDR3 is TGCGCCAGCAGTGATCCGGACAGGGTAATCTCTGGAAACACCATATATTTT.

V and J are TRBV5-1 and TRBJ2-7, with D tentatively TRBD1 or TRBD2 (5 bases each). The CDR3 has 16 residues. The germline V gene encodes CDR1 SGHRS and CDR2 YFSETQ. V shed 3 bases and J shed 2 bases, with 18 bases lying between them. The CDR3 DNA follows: TGCGCCAGCAGCTCTCTGAGTGGGGGTGTTCCCTACGAGCAGTACTTC. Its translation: CASSSLSGGVPYEQYF.

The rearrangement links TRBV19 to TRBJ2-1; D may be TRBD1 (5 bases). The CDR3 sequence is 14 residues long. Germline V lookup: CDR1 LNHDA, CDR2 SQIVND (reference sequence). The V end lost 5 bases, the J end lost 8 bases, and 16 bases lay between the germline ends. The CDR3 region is CASSLSQGADEQFF. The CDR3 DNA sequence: TGTGCCAGTAGTTTATCGCAGGGCGCGGATGAGCAGTTCTTC.

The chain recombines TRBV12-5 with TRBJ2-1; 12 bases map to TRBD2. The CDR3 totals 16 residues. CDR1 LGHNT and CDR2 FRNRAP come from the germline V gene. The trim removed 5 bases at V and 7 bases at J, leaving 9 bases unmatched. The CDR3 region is CASGPLASGRGNEQFF. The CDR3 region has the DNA TGTGCTAGTGGTCCCCTGGCTAGCGGGAGGGGGAATGAGCAGTTCTTC.

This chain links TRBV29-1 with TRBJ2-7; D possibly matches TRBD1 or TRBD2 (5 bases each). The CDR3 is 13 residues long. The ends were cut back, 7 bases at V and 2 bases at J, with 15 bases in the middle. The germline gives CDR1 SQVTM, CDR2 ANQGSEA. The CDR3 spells CSATGTYTYEQYF. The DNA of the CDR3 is TGCAGCGCAACCGGGACCTATACCTACGAGCAGTACTTC.

CDR3 sequence: CASGAGQFYNEQFF. The CDR3 DNA is TGTGCCAGCGGAGCGGGGCAGTTCTACAATGAGCAGTTCTTC. The chain is built from TRBV12-5 and TRBJ2-1; 7 nucleotides align to TRBD2. CDR1 and CDR2 (germline): LGHNT, FRNRAP. The CDR3 consists of 14 residues.

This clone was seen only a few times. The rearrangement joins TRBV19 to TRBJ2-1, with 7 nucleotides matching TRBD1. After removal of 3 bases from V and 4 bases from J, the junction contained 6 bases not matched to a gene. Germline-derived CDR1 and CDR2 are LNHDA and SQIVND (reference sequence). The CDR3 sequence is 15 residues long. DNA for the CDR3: TGTGCCAGTAGTATTGAGACAGGGCGATACAATGAGCAGTTCTTC. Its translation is CASSIETGRYNEQFF. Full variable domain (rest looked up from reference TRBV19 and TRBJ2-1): DGGITQSPKYLFRKEGQNVTLSCEQNLNHDAMYWYRQDPGQGLRLIYYSQIVNDFQKGDIAEGYSVSREKKESFPLTVTSAQKNPTAFYLCASSIETGRYNEQFFGPGTRLTVL.

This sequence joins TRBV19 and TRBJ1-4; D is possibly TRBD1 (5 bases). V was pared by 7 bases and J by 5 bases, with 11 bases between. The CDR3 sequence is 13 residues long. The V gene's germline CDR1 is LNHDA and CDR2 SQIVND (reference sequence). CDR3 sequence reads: CASNLGPNEKLFF. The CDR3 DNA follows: TGTGCCAGTAACCTGGGGCCAAATGAAAAACTGTTTTTT.

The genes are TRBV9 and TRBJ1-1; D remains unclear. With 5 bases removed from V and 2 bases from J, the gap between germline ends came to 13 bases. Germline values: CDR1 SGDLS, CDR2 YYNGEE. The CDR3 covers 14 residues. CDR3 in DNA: TGTGCCAGCAGGAAAGGAACGGGAAACACTGAAGCTTTCTTT. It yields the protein CASRKGTGNTEAFF.

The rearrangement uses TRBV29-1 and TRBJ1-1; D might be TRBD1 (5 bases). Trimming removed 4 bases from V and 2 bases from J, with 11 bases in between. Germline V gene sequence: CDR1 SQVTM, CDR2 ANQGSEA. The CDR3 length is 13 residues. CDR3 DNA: TGCAGCGTTGTCGAGACAGCAAACACTGAAGCTTTCTTT. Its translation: CSVVETANTEAFF.

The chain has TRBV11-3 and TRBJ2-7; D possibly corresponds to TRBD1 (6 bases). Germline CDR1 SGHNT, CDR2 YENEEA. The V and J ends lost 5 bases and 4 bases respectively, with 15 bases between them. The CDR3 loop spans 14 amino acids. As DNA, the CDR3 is TGTGCCAGCAGCCGTACCGGGACAAGATACGAGCAGTACTTC. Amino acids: CASSRTGTRYEQYF. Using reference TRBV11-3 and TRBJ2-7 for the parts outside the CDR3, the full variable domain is EAGVVQSPRYKIIEKKQPVAFWCNPISGHNTLYWYLQNLGQGPELLIRYENEEAVDDSQLPKDRFSAERLKGVDSTLKIQPAELGDSAVYLCASSRTGTRYEQYFGPGTRLTVT.

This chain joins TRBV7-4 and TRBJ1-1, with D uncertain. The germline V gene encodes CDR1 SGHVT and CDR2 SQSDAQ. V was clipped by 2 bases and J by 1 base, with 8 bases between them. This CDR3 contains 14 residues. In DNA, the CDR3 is TGTGCCAGCAGCTTAACCTCAGGGAACACTGAAGCTTTCTTT. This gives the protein CASSLTSGNTEAFF.